This T cell receptor beta chain was obtained from a study of cytomegalovirus exposure and HLA in healthy donors. In its sample, this clone was seen a few times. The PCR employed 60 Vbeta primers together with 13 Jbeta primers. Only in-frame clones appear in the TCRdb table, and some are missing; sequencing was by immunoSEQ multiplex PCR. The table records 90,000 to 120,000 clones, roughly four fifths of them present only once. CDR1 and CDR2 from the germline V gene are MNHEY and SVGAGI. The CDR3 totals 13 residues. V shed 8 bases and J shed 1 base, with 11 bases lying between them. This clonotype was obtained from a man between 18 and 29 years old in good health and CMV-seronegative. This chain joins TRBV6-5 and TRBJ1-1; D is possibly TRBD1 (6 bases). The sequenced sample consisted of PBMCs. CDR3 sequence reads: CASGRGGNTEAFF. CDR3 nucleotides: TGTGCCAGCGGGAGAGGGGGGAACACTGAAGCTTTCTTT.